The 21 T cell receptor beta chains in this list originate from one sample, sequenced in a study of blood T cell repertoires in COVID-19. The repertoire was sequenced with immunoSEQ multiplex PCR; TCRdb's copy has only in-frame clones and lacks some. In the table there are roughly 250,000 clones, approximately 84% of which are singletons. Material: PBMCs or T cells enriched from blood (not recorded which). These receptors were taken from a woman in her 40s with acute COVID-19.

The chain recombines TRBV7-9 with TRBJ1-1; 8 bases map to TRBD1. The CDR3 is 16 amino acids. Germline CDR1 SEHNR, CDR2 FQNEAQ (reference sequence). V lost 5 bases and J lost 0; bases outside the gene matches: 8. As DNA, the CDR3 is TGTGCCAGCAGCCCAAAAACGGGACAGGTGAACACTGAAGCTTTCTTT. Translated, it gives CASSPKTGQVNTEAFF.

The gene calls are TRBV18 and TRBJ2-4, with D hard to call. V dropped 0 bases and J dropped 6 bases, with 9 bases sitting between them. Germline V gives CDR1 KGHSH, CDR2 LQKENI. This CDR3 contains 14 residues. CDR3 in DNA: TGTGCCAGCTCACCACCGTCGGTAGTAAACATTCAGTACTTC. Its protein product is CASSPPSVVNIQYF.

This CDR3 reads CASSQTRDTGELFF. The CDR3 DNA is TGTGCCAGCAGCCAGACTAGAGACACCGGGGAGCTGTTTTTT. This chain connects TRBV4-2 to TRBJ2-2; TRBD2 is a possible D gene (6 bases). Germline CDR1 and CDR2: LGHNA and YNFKEQ. CDR3 length: 14 amino acids. The V gene lost 3 bases and the J gene lost 3 bases, with 8 bases spanning the gap.

The chain employs TRBV5-1 and TRBJ2-1, with 7 nucleotides matching TRBD2. CDR1 is SGHRS, CDR2 YFSETQ, per germline. The CDR3 consists of 15 residues. J lost 0 bases, V lost 7 bases, and 7 bases had no gene match. CDR3 residues: CASRGGRASYNEQFF. The CDR3 DNA reads TGCGCCAGCCGTGGAGGGAGGGCCTCCTACAATGAGCAGTTCTTC.

V and J are TRBV25-1 and TRBJ1-1; 11 positions match TRBD1. V was pared by 6 bases and J by 5 bases, with 11 bases of the junction left unmatched. The V gene's germline CDR1 is MGHDK and CDR2 SYGVNS. This CDR3 has 16 residues. CDR3 sequence (DNA): TGTGCCAGCAGAGGGACAGGGGGGTTCCGGGGTACTGAAGCTTTCTTT. Translated, it gives CASRGTGGFRGTEAFF.

The sample holds a few counts of this clone. V usage is TRBV2 and J usage is TRBJ2-7; D uncertain. V was pared by 6 bases and J by 2 bases, with 8 bases between. The CDR3 loop spans 12 amino acids. Germline V gene data show CDR1 as SNHLY and CDR2 as FYNNEI. CDR3 region: CASRQSPYEQYF. Here the CDR3 DNA reads TGTGCCAGCAGACAGAGCCCCTACGAGCAGTACTTC.

V usage is TRBV11-3 and J usage is TRBJ1-1, with unresolved D. The CDR3 has 15 amino acids. Per the germline V gene, CDR1 is SGHNT and CDR2 is YENEEA. The ends were cut back, 5 bases at V and 3 bases at J, with 16 bases in the middle. CDR3: CASSPRVLGYTEAFF. CDR3 nucleotides: TGTGCCAGCAGCCCGCGGGTCCTAGGATACACTGAAGCTTTCTTT.

The chain uses TRBV27 and TRBJ2-1; D is undetermined. This CDR3 is built from 13 residues. V was trimmed by 1 base and J by 7 bases, leaving 8 bases between them. The germline CDR1 and CDR2 sequences are MNHEY and SMNVEV (reference sequence). The CDR3 protein is CASSLLLRNEQFF. Written as DNA, the CDR3 is TGTGCCAGCAGTTTATTACTTCGGAATGAGCAGTTCTTC.

The V gene is TRBV11-3, the J gene TRBJ2-5; D may be TRBD2 (6 bases). Trimming removed 1 base from V and 5 bases from J, with 8 bases in between. Germline CDR1 reads SGHNT; CDR2 reads YENEEA. The CDR3 runs to 13 residues. CDR3 in DNA: TGTGCCAGCAGCTTAGGCGGGATTGAGACCCAGTACTTC. It is translated as CASSLGGIETQYF.

The rearrangement uses TRBV3-1 (or the pseudogene TRBV3-2) and TRBJ1-4, with 9 bases aligning to TRBD1. V shed 1 base, J shed 7 bases, and the junction held 4 bases outside the gene matches. Germline V gives CDR1 LGHDT, CDR2 YNNKEL (reference sequence). This CDR3 has 15 residues. The CDR3 sequence: CASSQVRTGAEKLFF. CDR3 DNA sequence: TGTGCCAGCAGCCAAGTCCGGACAGGGGCTGAAAAACTGTTTTTT.

The CDR3 loop reads CASSAAKFGLTGLAGAYEQYF. The CDR3 bases are TGTGCCAGTAGTGCCGCTAAATTTGGACTCACCGGACTAGCGGGTGCCTACGAGCAGTACTTC. The chain combines TRBV19 with TRBJ2-7, with 11 bases aligning to TRBD2. Germline values: CDR1 LNHDA, CDR2 SQIVND (reference sequence). V was clipped by 5 bases and J by 2 bases; unmatched bases: 23. CDR3 length: 21 amino acids. Full variable domain (outside the CDR3, taken from reference TRBV19 and TRBJ2-7): DGGITQSPKYLFRKEGQNVTLSCEQNLNHDAMYWYRQDPGQGLRLIYYSQIVNDFQKGDIAEGYSVSREKKESFPLTVTSAQKNPTAFYLCASSAAKFGLTGLAGAYEQYFGPGTRLTVT.

Only one count was recorded for this clone. This rearrangement joins TRBV19 to TRBJ1-2; TRBD1 aligns across 8 bases. The V gene end was trimmed by 2 bases and the J gene end by 4 bases; junction bases not matched to a gene: 0. This CDR3 spans 13 amino acids. CDR1 LNHDA and CDR2 SQIVND come from the germline V gene (reference sequence). CDR3 region: CASSITGGYGYTF. The DNA of the CDR3 is TGTGCCAGTAGTATAACAGGGGGCTATGGCTACACCTTC.

The genes are TRBV27 and TRBJ2-2; 9 bases align to TRBD1. V shed 5 bases, J shed 4 bases, and the junction held 8 bases outside the gene matches. The CDR3 sequence is 16 residues long. Germline loops: CDR1 MNHEY, CDR2 SMNVEV (reference sequence). CDR3 sequence: CASSPDRGSGTGELFF. The CDR3 DNA reads TGTGCCAGCAGTCCCGACAGGGGGTCGGGCACCGGGGAGCTGTTTTTT.

This clone was seen only once. The J gene is TRBJ1-5, the V gene TRBV6-5, with 8 positions matching TRBD1. Trimming at V came to 7 bases and at J to 6 bases, leaving 5 bases not matched to a gene. This CDR3 contains 13 residues. CDR1 is MNHEY and CDR2 is SVGAGI in the germline V gene. The CDR3 DNA is TGTGCCAGCACTAACAGGGGGGGTCAGCCCCAGCATTTT. Its translation: CASTNRGGQPQHF.

The chain employs TRBV9 and TRBJ2-3; 8 bases match TRBD2. The CDR3 length is 16 residues. Germline V gives CDR1 SGDLS, CDR2 YYNGEE. V shed 1 base and J 2 bases; nucleotides not matched to a gene: 6. CDR3 amino acids: CASSVLSTSATDTQYF. As DNA, the CDR3 is TGTGCCAGCAGCGTACTTTCGACTAGCGCCACAGATACGCAGTATTTT.

The rearrangement uses TRBV10-2 and TRBJ2-1; TRBD2 might be the D (5 bases). The CDR3 contains 11 residues. Germline assignment: CDR1 WSHSY and CDR2 SAAADI. V was trimmed by 8 bases and J by 11 bases, leaving 13 bases between them. CDR3 in DNA: TGCGCCAGCCGAACGCGGACTCAGCAGTTCTTC. Its protein product is CASRTRTQQFF.

The chain employs TRBV12-3 or TRBV12-4 and TRBJ2-1, with D unresolved. The V end lost 2 bases, the J end lost 6 bases, and 8 bases lay between the germline ends. The CDR3 loop spans 13 amino acids. CDR3 bases: TGTGCCAGCAGTTTACTACGAAGCAATGAGCAGTTCTTC. Translation gives CASSLLRSNEQFF.

This chain uses TRBV3-1 (or the pseudogene TRBV3-2) with TRBJ2-1; D possibly corresponds to TRBD1 (5 bases). The CDR3 length is 13 residues. The germline V and J ends were trimmed by 8 bases and 8 bases, with 16 bases remaining between them. Per germline, CDR1 LGHDT and CDR2 YNNKEL (reference sequence). The DNA for the CDR3 is TGTGCCAGCGAAAGGGGCGCCCCCCATGAGCAGTTCTTC. Protein: CASERGAPHEQFF.

This rearrangement joins TRBV21-1 to TRBJ2-7; the table's D call, TRBD2, has no DNA check behind it. TRBV21-1 is a known pseudogene. This CDR3 contains 21 residues. The CDR3 protein is CASSKRHPGLRNTRETYEQYF. CDR3 in DNA: TGTGCCAGCAGCAAACGGCATCCGGGACTACGGAACACAAGAGAAACCTACGAGCAGTACTTC.

The V and J genes are TRBV11-2 and TRBJ2-7; 9 bases are a match to TRBD2. Trimming cost V 5 bases and J 4 bases; bases outside gene matches: 9. Germline CDR1 is SGHAT and CDR2 is FQNNGV. This CDR3 is built from 15 residues. The CDR3 reads CASSPDGGREYEQYF. Here the CDR3 DNA reads TGTGCCAGCAGCCCAGATGGCGGGAGGGAGTACGAGCAGTACTTC.

This chain uses TRBV15 with TRBJ2-2; TRBD2 matches at 15 bases. In germline, CDR1 is LNHNV, CDR2 YYDKDF (reference sequence). CDR3 length equals 16 residues. The J segment lost 3 bases and the V segment lost 9 bases, leaving 5 bases of the junction unmatched. The chain's CDR3 is CATGLAGGPDTGELFF. Here the CDR3 DNA reads TGTGCCACAGGACTAGCGGGAGGGCCCGACACCGGGGAGCTGTTTTTT. The variable domain in full, with the rest retrieved from reference TRBV15 and TRBJ2-2, is DAMVIQNPRYQVTQFGKPVTLSCSQTLNHNVMYWYQQKSSQAPKLLFHYYDKDFNNEADTPDNFQSRRPNTSFCFLDIRSPGLGDTAMYLCATGLAGGPDTGELFFGEGSRLTVL.